The TCR beta chain described here comes from a study of regulatory T cells in long-lasting Graves disease. Whole-study findings and limits: With approximately 2,500 shared public clonotypes, persistent patients exceeded new patients, who shared approximately 880. A reduction in accuracy may have resulted from the small sample size.

Time point given: newly diagnosed GD, antithyroid drugs for less than 3 months. The TCR library used RNA extracted from PBMCs. In building TCR beta libraries, iRepertoire HTBI primers were used together with Arm-PCR of CDR3 regions. TCRdb analysed the multiplex PCR reads with MiXCR anew, one entry per CDR3 protein. Here the sample spans a few hundred thousand distinct CDR3 sequences, about 15% being singletons. A remark on this clonotype: Its antigen is as yet unknown.

The CDR3 length is 16 residues. Germline V gene data show CDR1 as SGHRS and CDR2 as YFSETQ. V was pared by 1 base and J by 0 bases, with 12 bases between. In addition, the sample was reused for a study of T cells in Graves' hyperthyroidism and ophthalmopathy. That paper states: A first-round RT-PCR of the TCR CDR3 used the HTBI primer set.

The sequencing here drew on peripheral blood mononuclear cells (PBMCs), taken at new diagnosis, from a patient treated with antithyroid drugs. The receptor's source is a woman aged 40 to 50 with Graves disease. The chain carries TRBV5-1 and TRBJ2-3; D not resolved. The DNA of the CDR3 is TGCGCCAGCAGCTTGCATCCCGGTTCTAGCACAGATACGCAGTATTTT. This sequence encodes CASSLHPGSSTDTQYF.